A selection of T cell receptor beta chains follows, all from one sample in a study of blood T cells in healthy people across ages. TCRdb passed the 5' RACE reads through MiXCR, listing each CDR3 protein once. The table records about 800,000 distinct CDR3 sequences, around 25% of them present only once. The data were also submitted as part of a second study, on T cells of mothers and their children.

The sequencing input was blood. These TCRs come from a boy aged 5-17 years in good health. Each CDR3 is given with its conserved first and last residue. The D gene is left open where the match is weak. Clone size is stated in some rows and not others, as once, few, many or a class when expanded.

clone_size,v_call,cdr3_length,j_call,d_call,cdr3_aa,cdr3_nt
NA,TRBV7-3,15,TRBJ1-1,NA,CASSTGERGNTEAFF,TGTGCCAGCAGCACGGGGGAGAGGGGGAACACTGAAGCTTTCTTT
few,TRBV28,13,TRBJ1-4,TRBD1,CASRDRGNEKLFF,TGTGCCAGCCGGGACAGGGGAAATGAAAAACTGTTTTTT
few,TRBV3-1,15,TRBJ2-2,TRBD1,CASSPWTGDTGELFF,TGTGCCAGCAGCCCCTGGACAGGGGATACCGGGGAGCTGTTTTTT
NA,TRBV6-2/TRBV6-3,13,TRBJ1-1,NA,CASRRGQPTEAFF,TGTGCCAGCAGACGAGGACAGCCGACTGAAGCTTTCTTT
once,TRBV5-1,12,TRBJ1-2,TRBD1,CASSLPEGAYTF,TGCGCCAGCAGCTTGCCAGAGGGGGCCTACACCTTC
few,TRBV30,13,TRBJ1-5,NA,CAWSAGSNQPQHF,TGTGCCTGGAGTGCGGGCAGTAATCAGCCCCAGCATTTT
NA,TRBV28,11,TRBJ1-1,NA,CASSFLQKAFF,TGTGCCAGCAGTTTCCTGCAGAAAGCTTTCTTT
many,TRBV29-1,11,TRBJ2-7,TRBD1,CSADRGAEQYF,TGCAGCGCTGACAGGGGAGCCGAGCAGTACTTC
NA,TRBV7-9,13,TRBJ1-5,NA,CASSWTSNQPQHF,TGTGCCAGCAGTTGGACTAGCAATCAGCCCCAGCATTTT
NA,TRBV4-3,16,TRBJ1-1,NA,CASSQDTPGGDTEAFF,TGCGCCAGCAGCCAAGATACGCCCGGGGGTGACACTGAAGCTTTCTTT
NA,TRBV7-9,17,TRBJ2-5,TRBD1,CASSLGRGQGFGETQYF,TGTGCCAGCAGCTTAGGACGGGGACAGGGTTTCGGGGAGACCCAGTACTTC
few,TRBV27,14,TRBJ2-7,TRBD2,CASSVSGGAYEQYF,TGTGCCAGCAGTGTTAGCGGGGGGGCCTACGAGCAGTACTTC
NA,TRBV2,13,TRBJ2-7,NA,CANRTASGYEQYF,TGTGCCAACAGGACGGCTTCAGGGTACGAGCAGTACTTC
few,TRBV15,14,TRBJ2-3,TRBD1,CATIKGQVADTQYF,TGTGCCACCATCAAAGGACAGGTGGCAGATACGCAGTATTTT
NA,TRBV4-2,13,TRBJ2-5,NA,CASSPSFGAEQYF,TGTGCCAGCAGCCCCTCGTTCGGAGCGGAGCAGTACTTC
NA,TRBV6-6,16,TRBJ2-7,NA,CASSYSLAGNSYEQYF,TGTGCCAGCAGTTACTCTCTAGCTGGAAACTCCTACGAGCAGTACTTC
NA,TRBV29-1,14,TRBJ1-2,NA,CSVADSGRSYGYTF,TGCAGCGTTGCCGATAGCGGGCGGAGCTATGGCTACACCTTC
NA,TRBV20-1,14,TRBJ2-5,TRBD2,CSASVATSGREQYF,TGCAGTGCTAGTGTCGCGACTAGCGGGAGGGAGCAGTACTTC
NA,TRBV27,12,TRBJ2-3,NA,CASHGLGGTQYF,TGTGCCAGTCACGGGTTGGGGGGTACGCAGTATTTT
NA,TRBV6-5,15,TRBJ2-6,TRBD2,CASASGGSGANVLTF,TGTGCCAGCGCCTCGGGGGGCTCTGGGGCCAACGTCCTGACTTTC
few,TRBV2,14,TRBJ2-7,TRBD1,CASMGDRGGVEQYF,TGTGCCAGCATGGGGGACAGGGGGGGAGTCGAGCAGTACTTC
NA,TRBV6-6,13,TRBJ2-7,NA,CASNTRSTYEQYF,TGTGCCAGCAACACTAGGTCAACCTACGAGCAGTACTTC
few,TRBV9,13,TRBJ1-2,NA,CASSVSRGGGYTF,TGTGCCAGCAGCGTAAGCAGGGGTGGCGGCTACACCTTC
few,TRBV6-2/TRBV6-3,13,TRBJ2-6,NA,CTSSRSGANVLTF,TGTACCAGCAGTCGCTCGGGGGCCAACGTCCTGACTTTC
NA,TRBV29-1,14,TRBJ2-2,TRBD1,CSVTGQAGTGELFF,TGCAGCGTCACCGGACAGGCCGGCACCGGGGAGCTGTTTTTT
few,TRBV6-2/TRBV6-3,16,TRBJ2-1,NA,CASSYSTSVESYEQFF,TGTGCCAGCAGTTACTCGACGAGCGTTGAATCGTATGAGCAGTTCTTC
NA,TRBV29-1,12,TRBJ2-1,NA,CSVLPNYNEQFF,TGCAGCGTTTTGCCGAACTACAATGAGCAGTTCTTC
few,TRBV29-1,16,TRBJ2-1,TRBD1,CSVVGTGEGSYNEQFF,TGCAGCGTTGTGGGGACAGGGGAAGGCTCCTACAATGAGCAGTTCTTC
NA,TRBV4-3,16,TRBJ2-3,NA,CASSQDLVQATDTQYF,TGCGCCAGCAGCCAAGATTTGGTACAGGCCACAGATACGCAGTATTTT
few,TRBV7-2,11,TRBJ1-4,NA,CASSETGKLFF,TGTGCCAGCAGCGAGACTGGAAAACTGTTTTTT
NA,TRBV21-1,18,TRBJ1-1,NA,CASSKGLVKGQDPTEAFF,TGTGCCAGCAGCAAAGGCTTAGTGAAGGGACAAGACCCAACAGAAGCTTTCTTT
NA,TRBV4-3,17,TRBJ2-7,NA,CASSQDRPGPLNDEQYF,TGCGCCAGCAGCCAAGATCGGCCAGGACCCCTTAACGACGAGCAGTACTTC
NA,TRBV27,15,TRBJ2-7,NA,CASSTAPGQGGWQYF,TGTGCCAGCAGTACCGCCCCGGGGCAGGGTGGATGGCAGTACTTC
few,TRBV5-1,16,TRBJ2-1,NA,CASSLGGTWGNDEQFF,TGCGCCAGCAGCTTAGGGGGTACCTGGGGTAACGATGAGCAGTTCTTC
NA,TRBV5-1,17,TRBJ2-6,NA,CASRAWSVPSGANVLTF,TGCGCCAGCAGAGCCTGGTCGGTCCCCTCTGGGGCCAACGTCCTGACTTTC
many,TRBV5-1,15,TRBJ1-2,NA,CASSSHAGGSYGYTF,TGCGCCAGCAGCTCCCATGCGGGTGGAAGCTATGGCTACACCTTC
NA,TRBV4-3,16,TRBJ2-2,NA,CASSQGPRGNTGELFF,TGCGCCAGCAGCCAAGGACCGCGGGGGAACACCGGGGAGCTGTTTTTT
NA,TRBV7-9,14,TRBJ1-5,NA,CASSFGESNQPQHF,TGTGCCAGCAGCTTTGGGGAGAGCAATCAGCCCCAGCATTTT
few,TRBV29-1,13,TRBJ2-5,NA,CSVDLRGAETQYF,TGCAGCGTGGACCTAAGGGGGGCCGAGACCCAGTACTTC
NA,TRBV18,16,TRBJ2-2,TRBD2,CASCTSSGANTGELFF,TGTGCCAGCTGCACCAGTAGCGGGGCCAACACCGGGGAGCTGTTTTTT
NA,TRBV12-3/TRBV12-4,15,TRBJ1-4,NA,CAGSPGGDWSEKLFF,TGTGCCGGCAGTCCGGGGGGGGATTGGTCTGAAAAACTGTTTTTT
NA,TRBV7-9,14,TRBJ2-1,TRBD1,CASSTWTGGDGRFF,TGTGCCAGCAGCACCTGGACAGGGGGGGATGGGAGGTTCTTC
few,TRBV2,13,TRBJ2-5,NA,CASSPVDLGTQYF,TGTGCCAGCAGTCCGGTCGACTTGGGGACCCAGTACTTC
few,TRBV30,12,TRBJ2-1,NA,CAWSRQHNEQFF,TGTGCCTGGAGCCGACAGCACAATGAGCAGTTCTTC
few,TRBV7-2,15,TRBJ1-5,TRBD1,CASSRQGAGNQPQHF,TGTGCCAGCAGCAGACAGGGGGCAGGCAATCAGCCCCAGCATTTT
NA,TRBV2,16,TRBJ2-7,TRBD2,CASSGSSGLSSYEQYF,TGTGCCAGCAGTGGATCTAGCGGGTTGAGCTCCTACGAGCAGTACTTC
NA,TRBV4-3,16,TRBJ2-5,TRBD1,CASSQTDRRHQETQYF,TGCGCCAGCAGCCAAACGGACAGGCGCCATCAAGAGACCCAGTACTTC
NA,TRBV5-6,15,TRBJ2-3,NA,CASSFSPGGRDTQYF,TGTGCCAGCAGCTTTTCTCCCGGGGGACGCGATACGCAGTATTTT
few,TRBV2,14,TRBJ2-7,NA,CASAAGPESYEQYF,TGTGCCAGCGCGGCGGGGCCTGAGTCCTACGAGCAGTACTTC
many,TRBV7-2,14,TRBJ2-7,NA,CASSLEAGNYEQYF,TGTGCCAGCAGCTTAGAAGCAGGGAACTACGAGCAGTACTTC
few,TRBV7-2,15,TRBJ2-3,NA,CASSLAGARTDTQYF,TGTGCCAGCAGCTTAGCAGGGGCACGCACAGATACGCAGTATTTT
few,TRBV12-5,14,TRBJ2-5,NA,CASGLGEMAETQYF,TGTGCTAGTGGTTTAGGGGAAATGGCGGAGACCCAGTACTTC
NA,TRBV4-3,18,TRBJ2-6,NA,CASSQDSKGPSGANVLTF,TGCGCCAGCAGCCAAGATAGTAAGGGTCCCTCTGGGGCCAACGTCCTGACTTTC
NA,TRBV5-1,16,TRBJ2-1,NA,CASSLVAGKGLHEQFF,TGCGCCAGCAGCTTGGTCGCGGGGAAGGGCCTCCATGAGCAGTTCTTC
few,TRBV29-1,14,TRBJ2-7,NA,CSVVPGDLPYEQYF,TGCAGCGTTGTTCCGGGAGACCTCCCCTACGAGCAGTACTTC
few,TRBV28,17,TRBJ2-5,NA,CASSLKWRNDFWETQYF,TGTGCCAGCAGTTTAAAATGGCGGAACGATTTCTGGGAGACCCAGTACTTC